This T cell receptor beta chain came from a study of blood T cell repertoires in COVID-19. Study details: Acute and convalescent COVID-19 samples came from the United States, Italy and Spain. PBMCs, B-cell-depleted T cells, or T cells provided the cDNA or gDNA that made up the material.

In the original workflow: Reference gene primer amplification in the assay estimated nucleated cell counts. Method: immunoSEQ multiplex PCR; TCRdb's copy keeps in-frame clones and lacks some. V and J calls and clone size are given by that table; D and trimming were obtained from the DNA. The sample lists hundreds of thousands of clones; about nine tenths were seen once. V lost 2 bases, J lost 4 bases, and 9 bases stayed unmatched. The CDR3 length is 17 residues. Per the germline V gene, CDR1 is LGHDT and CDR2 is YNNKEL (reference sequence). The gene calls are TRBV3-1 (or the pseudogene TRBV3-2) and TRBJ2-3; TRBD2 matches at 10 bases. The source of this sequence is a woman between 45 and 65 years old with COVID-19, enrolled during active disease. The sample taken for sequencing was peripheral blood. This CDR3 reads CASSQTPSGSFPDTQYF. The CDR3 nucleotides are TGTGCCAGCAGCCAAACCCCTAGCGGGAGTTTCCCAGATACGCAGTATTTT.